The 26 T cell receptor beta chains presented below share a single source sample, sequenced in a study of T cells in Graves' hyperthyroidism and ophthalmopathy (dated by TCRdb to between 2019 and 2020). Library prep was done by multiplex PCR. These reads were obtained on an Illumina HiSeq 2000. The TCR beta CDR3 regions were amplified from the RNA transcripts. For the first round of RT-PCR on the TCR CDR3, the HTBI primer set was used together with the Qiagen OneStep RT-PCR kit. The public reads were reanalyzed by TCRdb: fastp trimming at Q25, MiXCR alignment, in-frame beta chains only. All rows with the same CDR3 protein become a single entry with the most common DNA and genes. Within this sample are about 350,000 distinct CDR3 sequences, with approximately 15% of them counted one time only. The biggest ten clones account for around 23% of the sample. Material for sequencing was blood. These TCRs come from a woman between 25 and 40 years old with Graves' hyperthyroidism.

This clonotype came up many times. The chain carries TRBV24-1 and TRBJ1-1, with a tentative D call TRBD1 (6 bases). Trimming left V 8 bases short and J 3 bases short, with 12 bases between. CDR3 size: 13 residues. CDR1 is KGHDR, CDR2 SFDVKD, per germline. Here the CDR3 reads CATTAGGHTEAFF. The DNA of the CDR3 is TGTGCCACCACCGCGGGGGGCCACACTGAAGCTTTCTTT.

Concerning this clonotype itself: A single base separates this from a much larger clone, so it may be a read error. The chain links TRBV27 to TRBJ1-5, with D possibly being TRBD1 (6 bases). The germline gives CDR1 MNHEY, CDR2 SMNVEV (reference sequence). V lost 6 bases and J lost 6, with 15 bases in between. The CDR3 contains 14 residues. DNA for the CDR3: TGTGCCAGCAGGTTGCAGGGGCCGGGTCAGCCCCAGCATTTT. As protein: CASRLQGPGQPQHF.

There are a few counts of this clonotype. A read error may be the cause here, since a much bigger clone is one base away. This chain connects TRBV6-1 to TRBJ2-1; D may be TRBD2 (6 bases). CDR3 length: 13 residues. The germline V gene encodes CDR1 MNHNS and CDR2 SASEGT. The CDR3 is CASKASVNNEQSF. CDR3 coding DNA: TGTGCCAGCAAGGCTAGCGTAAACAATGAGCAGTCCTTC.

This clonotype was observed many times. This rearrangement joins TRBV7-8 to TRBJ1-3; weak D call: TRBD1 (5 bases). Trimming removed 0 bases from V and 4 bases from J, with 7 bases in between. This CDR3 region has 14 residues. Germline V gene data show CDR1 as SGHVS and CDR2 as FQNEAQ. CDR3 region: CASSLAAGGNTIYF. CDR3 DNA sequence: TGTGCCAGCAGCTTAGCAGCAGGGGGAAACACCATATATTTT. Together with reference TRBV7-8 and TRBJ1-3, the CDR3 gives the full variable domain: GAGVSQSPRYKVAKRGQDVALRCDPISGHVSLFWYQQALGQGPEFLTYFQNEAQLDKSGLPSDRFFAERPEGSVSTLKIQRTQQEDSAVYLCASSLAAGGNTIYFGEGSWLTVV.

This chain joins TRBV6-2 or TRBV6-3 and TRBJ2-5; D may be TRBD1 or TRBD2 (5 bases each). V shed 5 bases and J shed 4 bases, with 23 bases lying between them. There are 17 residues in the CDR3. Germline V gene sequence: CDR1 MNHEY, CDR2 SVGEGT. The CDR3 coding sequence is TGTGCCAGCAGTGGTATTTTGGGGGAGTGGGTAACAGAGACCCAGTACTTC. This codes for CASSGILGEWVTETQYF.

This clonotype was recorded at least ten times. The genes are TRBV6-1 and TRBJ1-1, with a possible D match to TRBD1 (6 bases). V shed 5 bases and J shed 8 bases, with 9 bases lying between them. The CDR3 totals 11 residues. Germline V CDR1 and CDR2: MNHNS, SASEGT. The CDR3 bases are TGTGCCAGCAGTTATGGACAGGAAGCTTTCTTT. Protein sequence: CASSYGQEAFF.

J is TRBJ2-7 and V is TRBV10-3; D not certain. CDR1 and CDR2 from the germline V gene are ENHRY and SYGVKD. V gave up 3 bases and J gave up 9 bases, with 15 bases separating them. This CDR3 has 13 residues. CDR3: CAISEQNNRGQYF. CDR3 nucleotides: TGTGCCATCAGTGAACAGAACAATCGAGGGCAGTACTTC.

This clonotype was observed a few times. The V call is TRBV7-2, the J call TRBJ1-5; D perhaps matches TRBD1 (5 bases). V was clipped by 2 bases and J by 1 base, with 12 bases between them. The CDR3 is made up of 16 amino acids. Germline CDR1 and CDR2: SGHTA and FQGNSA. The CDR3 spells CASSLNRSKSNQPQHF. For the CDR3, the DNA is TGTGCCAGCAGCTTAAACAGGTCAAAAAGCAATCAGCCCCAGCATTTT.

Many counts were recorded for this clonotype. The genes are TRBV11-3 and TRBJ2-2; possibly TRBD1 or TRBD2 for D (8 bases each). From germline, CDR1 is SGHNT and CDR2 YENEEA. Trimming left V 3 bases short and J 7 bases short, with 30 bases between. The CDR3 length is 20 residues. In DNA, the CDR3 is TGTGCCAGCAGCTTGGGGCCGGGACAGGCTCTAGCGGGCCAAGGCGGGGAGCTGTTTTTT. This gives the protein CASSLGPGQALAGQGGELFF.

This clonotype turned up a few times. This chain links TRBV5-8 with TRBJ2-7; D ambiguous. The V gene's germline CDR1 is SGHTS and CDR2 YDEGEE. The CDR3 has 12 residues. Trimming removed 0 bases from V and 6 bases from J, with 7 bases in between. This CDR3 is CASSLEFSEQYF. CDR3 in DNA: TGTGCCAGCAGCTTGGAATTCTCCGAGCAGTACTTC.

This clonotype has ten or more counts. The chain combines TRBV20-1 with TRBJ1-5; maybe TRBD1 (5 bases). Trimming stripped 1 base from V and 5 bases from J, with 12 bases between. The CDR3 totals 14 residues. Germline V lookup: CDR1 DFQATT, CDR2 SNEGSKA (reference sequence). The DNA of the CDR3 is TGCAGTGCTAGAGCTAGGGACCTGGATCAGCCCCAGCATTTT. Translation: CSARARDLDQPQHF.

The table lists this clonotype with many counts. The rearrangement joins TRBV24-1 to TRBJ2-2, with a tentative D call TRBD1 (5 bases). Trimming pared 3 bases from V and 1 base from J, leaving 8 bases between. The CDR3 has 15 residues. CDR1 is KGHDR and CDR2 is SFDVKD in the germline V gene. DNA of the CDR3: TGTGCCACCAGTGATCGCGGACAGAACACCGGGGAGCTGTTTTTT. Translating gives CATSDRGQNTGELFF.

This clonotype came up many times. The CDR3 spells CAISPGTGGYEQYF. CDR3 nucleotides: TGTGCCATCAGCCCCGGGACAGGGGGCTACGAGCAGTACTTC. The chain carries TRBV10-3 and TRBJ2-7; 11 bases align to TRBD1. With 6 bases clipped from V and 3 bases from J, the junction kept 4 bases outside the gene matches. Germline V gene data show CDR1 as ENHRY and CDR2 as SYGVKD. The CDR3 extends over 14 amino acids.

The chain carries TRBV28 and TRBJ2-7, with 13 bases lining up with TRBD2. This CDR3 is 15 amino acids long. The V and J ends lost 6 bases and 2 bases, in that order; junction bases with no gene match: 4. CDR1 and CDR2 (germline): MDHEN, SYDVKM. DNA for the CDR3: TGTGCCAGCAGAAATGGACTAGCGGGAGCCTACGAGCAGTACTTC. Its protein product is CASRNGLAGAYEQYF.

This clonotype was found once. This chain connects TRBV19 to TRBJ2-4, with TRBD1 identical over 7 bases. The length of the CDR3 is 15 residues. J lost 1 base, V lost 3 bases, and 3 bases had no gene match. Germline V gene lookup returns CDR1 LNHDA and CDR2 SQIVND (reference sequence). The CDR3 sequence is CASSIEGAAKNIQYF. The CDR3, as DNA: TGTGCCAGTAGTATTGAGGGGGCGGCCAAAAACATTCAGTACTTC.

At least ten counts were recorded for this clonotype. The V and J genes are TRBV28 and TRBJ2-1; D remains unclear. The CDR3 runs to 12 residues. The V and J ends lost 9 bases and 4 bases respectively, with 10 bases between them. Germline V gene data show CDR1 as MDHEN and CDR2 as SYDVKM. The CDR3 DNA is TGTGCCAGTTCCGACCGGTACAATGAGCAGTTCTTC. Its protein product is CASSDRYNEQFF.

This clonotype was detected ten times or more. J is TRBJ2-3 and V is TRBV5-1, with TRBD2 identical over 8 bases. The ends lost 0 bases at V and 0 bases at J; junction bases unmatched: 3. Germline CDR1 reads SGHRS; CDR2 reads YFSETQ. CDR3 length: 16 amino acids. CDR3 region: CASSLEASGSTDTQYF. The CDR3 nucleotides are TGCGCCAGCAGCTTGGAGGCTAGCGGGAGCACAGATACGCAGTATTTT.

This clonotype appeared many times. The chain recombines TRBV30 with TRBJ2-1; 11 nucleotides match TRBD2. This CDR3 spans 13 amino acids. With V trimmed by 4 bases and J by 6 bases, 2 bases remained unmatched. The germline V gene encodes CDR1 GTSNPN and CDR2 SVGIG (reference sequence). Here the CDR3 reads CAWNSGRANEQFF. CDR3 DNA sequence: TGTGCCTGGAATAGCGGGAGGGCCAATGAGCAGTTCTTC. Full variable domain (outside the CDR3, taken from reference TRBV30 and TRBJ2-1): SQTIHQWPATLVQPVGSPLSLECTVEGTSNPNLYWYRQAAGRGLQLLFYSVGIGQISSEVPQNLSASRPQDRQFILSSKKLLLSDSGFYLCAWNSGRANEQFFGPGTRLTVL.

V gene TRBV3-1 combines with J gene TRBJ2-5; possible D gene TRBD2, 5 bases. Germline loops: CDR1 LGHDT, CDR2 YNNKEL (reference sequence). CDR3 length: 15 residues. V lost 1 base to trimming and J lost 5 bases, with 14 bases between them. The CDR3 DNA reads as TGTGCCAGCAGCCAAGGAGCCCGGGATAGGGAGACCCAGTACTTC. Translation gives CASSQGARDRETQYF.

The chain's CDR3 is CASSFAGLGGQPQHF. The CDR3, as DNA: TGTGCCAGCAGTTTTGCCGGCCTTGGGGGACAGCCCCAGCATTTT. J is TRBJ1-5 and V is TRBV12-3 or TRBV12-4, with a tentative D call TRBD1 (5 bases). V shed 3 bases and J shed 7 bases, with 16 bases lying between them. The CDR3 loop spans 15 amino acids.

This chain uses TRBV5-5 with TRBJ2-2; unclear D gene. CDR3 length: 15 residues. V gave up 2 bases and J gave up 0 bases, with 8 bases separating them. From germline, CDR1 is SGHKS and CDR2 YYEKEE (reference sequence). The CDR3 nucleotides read TGTGCCAGCAGCTTTGTTCAGACGAACACCGGGGAGCTGTTTTTT. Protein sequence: CASSFVQTNTGELFF.

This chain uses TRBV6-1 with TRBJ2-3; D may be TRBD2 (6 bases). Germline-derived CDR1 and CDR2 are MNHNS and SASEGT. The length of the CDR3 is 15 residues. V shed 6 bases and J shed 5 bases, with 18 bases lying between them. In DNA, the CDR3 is TGTGCCAGCAGGTTCGACGGCGGGAAGGGAGATACGCAGTATTTT. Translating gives CASRFDGGKGDTQYF.

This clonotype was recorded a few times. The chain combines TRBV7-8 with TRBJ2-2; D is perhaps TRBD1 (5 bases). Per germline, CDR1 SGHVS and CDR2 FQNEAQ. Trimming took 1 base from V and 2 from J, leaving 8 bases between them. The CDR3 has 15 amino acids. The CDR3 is CASSLDQGNTGELFF. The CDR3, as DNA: TGTGCCAGCAGCTTAGATCAGGGTAACACCGGGGAGCTGTTTTTT. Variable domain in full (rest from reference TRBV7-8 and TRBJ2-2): GAGVSQSPRYKVAKRGQDVALRCDPISGHVSLFWYQQALGQGPEFLTYFQNEAQLDKSGLPSDRFFAERPEGSVSTLKIQRTQQEDSAVYLCASSLDQGNTGELFFGEGSRLTVL.

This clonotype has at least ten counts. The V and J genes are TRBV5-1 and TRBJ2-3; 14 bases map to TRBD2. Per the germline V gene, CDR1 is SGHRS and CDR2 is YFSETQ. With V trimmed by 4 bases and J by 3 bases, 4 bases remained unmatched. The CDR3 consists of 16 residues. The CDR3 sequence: CASSQTSGGVTDTQYF. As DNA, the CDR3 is TGCGCCAGCAGCCAGACTAGCGGGGGGGTGACAGATACGCAGTATTTT.

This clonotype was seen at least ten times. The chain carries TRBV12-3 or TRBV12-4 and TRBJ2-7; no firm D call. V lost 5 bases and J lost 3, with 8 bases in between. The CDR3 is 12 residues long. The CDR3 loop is CASSTDHYEQYF. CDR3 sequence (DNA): TGTGCCAGCAGTACCGACCACTACGAGCAGTACTTC.

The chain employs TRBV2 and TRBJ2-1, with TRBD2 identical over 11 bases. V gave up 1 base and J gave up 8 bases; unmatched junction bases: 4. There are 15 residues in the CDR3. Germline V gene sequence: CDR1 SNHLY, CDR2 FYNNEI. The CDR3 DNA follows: TGTGCCAGCAGTGAAGGGACTAGCGGGTTCTATGAGCAGTTCTTC. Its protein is CASSEGTSGFYEQFF.